These 15 T cell receptor beta chains came from one sample sequenced in a study of T cell repertoires in cytomegalovirus infection. From the reads, TCRdb called clonotypes with MiXCR, one entry per CDR3 protein. The profile shows roughly 600,000 distinct CDR3 sequences, around 24% of them singletons. Sequenced: CD8+ T cells from PBMCs. The source of these receptors is a human donor in good health (CMV status not recorded). Some clones in this sample may be carry-over from other donors' samples.

Many counts were recorded for this clonotype. V and J are TRBV7-2 and TRBJ2-2; no definite D call. CDR1 is SGHTA, CDR2 FQGNSA, per germline. The V and J ends lost 1 base and 5 bases respectively, with 11 bases between them. This CDR3 has 15 residues. CDR3: CASSLGVQKTGELFF. The CDR3 coding sequence is TGTGCCAGCAGCTTAGGGGTACAGAAAACCGGGGAGCTGTTTTTT.

Ten or more counts support this clonotype. The chain combines TRBV7-6 with TRBJ1-1; D is unclear. Trimming pared 5 bases from V and 3 bases from J, leaving 16 bases between. Germline V gene data show CDR1 as SGHVS and CDR2 as FNYEAQ. There are 15 residues in the CDR3. DNA for the CDR3: TGTGCCAGCAGCCTCGAAGACGGAATGGACACTGAAGCTTTCTTT. It yields the protein CASSLEDGMDTEAFF.

This clonotype has at least ten counts. V usage is TRBV28 and J usage is TRBJ2-1, with 10 bases identical to TRBD2. The germline CDR1 and CDR2 sequences are MDHEN and SYDVKM. The CDR3 loop spans 17 amino acids. The junction had 16 bases not matched to a gene; V was cut back by 6 bases and J by 8 bases. DNA for the CDR3: TGTGCCAGCAGCTCGTTCCCTTCTAGCGGGGGCTTCCATGAGCAGTTCTTC. This translates into CASSSFPSSGGFHEQFF.

This clonotype was detected only a few times. The V and J genes are TRBV10-3 and TRBJ1-3; TRBD1 aligns across 12 bases. V was pared by 4 bases and J by 4 bases, with 5 bases of the junction left unmatched. This CDR3 has 16 residues. In germline, CDR1 is ENHRY, CDR2 SYGVKD. CDR3 protein: CAISGWDRGQGNTIYF. The CDR3 DNA sequence: TGTGCCATCAGTGGATGGGACAGGGGGCAAGGAAACACCATATATTTT.

This clonotype has a count of ten or more. The V gene is TRBV7-6, the J gene TRBJ2-3, with D possibly called TRBD1 or TRBD2 (5 bases each). The CDR3 is 17 residues long. V was pared by 5 bases and J by 5 bases, with 23 bases between. CDR1 is SGHVS, CDR2 FNYEAQ, per germline. The chain's CDR3 is CASSARWVGTAGDTQYF. Written as DNA, the CDR3 is TGTGCCAGCAGCGCTAGATGGGTAGGGACCGCTGGAGATACGCAGTATTTT. The whole variable domain, filled in from reference TRBV7-6 and TRBJ2-3, reads GAGVSQSPRYKVTKRGQDVALRCDPISGHVSLYWYRQALGQGPEFLTYFNYEAQQDKSGLPNDRFSAERPEGSISTLTIQRTEQRDSAMYRCASSARWVGTAGDTQYFGPGTRLTVL.

This chain connects TRBV10-3 to TRBJ2-2, with D maybe TRBD2 (6 bases). CDR1 is ENHRY and CDR2 is SYGVKD in the germline V gene. The CDR3 length is 17 residues. V was shortened by 9 bases and J by 2 bases, with 22 bases between the two germline ends. The CDR3 loop is CAIKGPGGDRNTGELFF. The CDR3 nucleotides read TGTGCCATTAAAGGGCCTGGCGGGGACCGAAACACCGGGGAGCTGTTTTTT.

The chain joins TRBV20-1 to TRBJ2-5, with no clear D. Trimming took 2 bases from V and 7 from J, leaving 14 bases between them. This CDR3 has 13 amino acids. The V gene's germline CDR1 is DFQATT and CDR2 SNEGSKA (reference sequence). The CDR3 nucleotides read TGCAGTGCTAGATCGTCTTTTATAGGGACCCAGTACTTC. Its translation is CSARSSFIGTQYF.

This clonotype was counted ten times or more. This chain uses TRBV7-8 with TRBJ2-1; 7 nucleotides line up with TRBD1. The J segment lost 4 bases and the V segment lost 7 bases, leaving 10 bases of the junction unmatched. Germline assignment: CDR1 SGHVS and CDR2 FQNEAQ. The CDR3 contains 15 residues. The chain's CDR3 is CASIERDRVYNEQFF. The CDR3, as DNA: TGTGCCAGCATCGAGAGGGACAGAGTTTACAATGAGCAGTTCTTC.

A note on this clonotype: With a much larger clone just one base away, this may be a read error. This chain links TRBV7-9 with TRBJ2-3; D call uncertain. V was cut by 1 base and J by 2 bases, with 4 bases left in between. Germline V CDR1 and CDR2: SEHNR, FQNEAQ (reference sequence). This CDR3 spans 13 amino acids. The CDR3 reads CASSLVHTDTQYF. The CDR3 DNA reads TGTGCCAGCAGCTTAGTCCACACAGATACGCAGTATTTT.

This clonotype was found many times. This chain uses TRBV7-9 with TRBJ1-4; D not resolved. CDR1 and CDR2 (germline): SEHNR, FQNEAQ (reference sequence). The V end lost 1 base, the J end lost 4 bases, and 4 bases lay between the germline ends. This CDR3 comprises 13 residues. DNA for the CDR3: TGTGCCAGCAGCTTAGACCTTAATGAAAAACTGTTTTTT. Translation: CASSLDLNEKLFF.

In this sample, this clonotype turned up a few times. The chain combines TRBV9 with TRBJ2-6, with D perhaps matching TRBD1 or TRBD2 (5 bases each). Between the trimmed V and J ends, which lost 0 bases and 0 bases, there was a span of 16 bases. CDR1 and CDR2 (germline): SGDLS, YYNGEE. CDR3 length equals 19 residues. CDR3 nucleotides: TGTGCCAGCAGCGTAGCTACGGGGCAGTTCAACTCTGGGGCCAACGTCCTGACTTTC. Its translation: CASSVATGQFNSGANVLTF.

This clonotype was detected only a few times. The chain uses TRBV28 and TRBJ1-5; D is undetermined. Germline assignment: CDR1 MDHEN and CDR2 SYDVKM. V was shortened by 8 bases and J by 1 base, with 15 bases between the two germline ends. The CDR3 length is 15 residues. The DNA of the CDR3 is TGTGCCAGCGGGATCGGAGTGAGGAGCAATCAGCCCCAGCATTTT. Encoded protein: CASGIGVRSNQPQHF.

About this clonotype: At one boundary the junction diverges from the germline segment, which might be a read error. The CDR3 bases are TGTGCCAGCAGCTTAGAAGCGGGGCCATTCTCAGTCTTC. Encoded protein: CASSLEAGPFSVF. V gene TRBV7-8 combines with J gene TRBJ2-1; 7 nucleotides line up with TRBD2. This CDR3 comprises 13 residues. CDR1 SGHVS and CDR2 FQNEAQ come from the germline V gene.

The chain links TRBV7-2 to TRBJ2-5; D tentatively fits TRBD1 or TRBD2 (6 bases each). CDR3 size: 12 residues. Germline loops: CDR1 SGHTA, CDR2 FQGNSA. Trimming removed 4 bases at V and 5 bases at J, with 8 bases between. This chain's CDR3 is CASSWGAETQYF. The CDR3 coding sequence is TGTGCCAGCAGCTGGGGGGCGGAGACCCAGTACTTC.

In this sample, this clonotype turned up a few times. An end of the junction differs from the germline gene, which may be a read error. The chain combines TRBV11-2 with TRBJ1-2, with 9 nucleotides matching TRBD1. The length of the CDR3 is 13 residues. The germline gives CDR1 SGHAT, CDR2 FQNNGV. The CDR3 loop reads CAGSYGTGNGYTF. DNA of the CDR3: TGTGCCGGCAGCTACGGGACAGGGAATGGCTACACCTTC. Combining the CDR3 with reference TRBV11-2 and TRBJ1-2 gives the whole variable domain EAGVAQSPRYKIIEKRQSVAFWCNPISGHATLYWYQQILGQGPKLLIQFQNNGVVDDSQLPKDRFSAERLKGVDSTLKIQPAKLEDSAVYLCAGSYGTGNGYTFGSGTRLTVV.